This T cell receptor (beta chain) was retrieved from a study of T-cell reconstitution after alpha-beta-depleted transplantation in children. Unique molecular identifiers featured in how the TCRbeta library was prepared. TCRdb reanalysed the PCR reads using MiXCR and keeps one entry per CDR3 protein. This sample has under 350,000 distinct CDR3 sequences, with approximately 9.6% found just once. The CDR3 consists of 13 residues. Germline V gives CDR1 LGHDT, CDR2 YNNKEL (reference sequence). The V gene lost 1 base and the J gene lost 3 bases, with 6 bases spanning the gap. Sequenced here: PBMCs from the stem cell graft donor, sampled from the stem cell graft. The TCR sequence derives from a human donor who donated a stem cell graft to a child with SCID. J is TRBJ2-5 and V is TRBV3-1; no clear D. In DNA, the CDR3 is TGTGCCAGCAGCCAAGTACAGAAAGAGACCCAGTACTTC. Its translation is CASSQVQKETQYF.